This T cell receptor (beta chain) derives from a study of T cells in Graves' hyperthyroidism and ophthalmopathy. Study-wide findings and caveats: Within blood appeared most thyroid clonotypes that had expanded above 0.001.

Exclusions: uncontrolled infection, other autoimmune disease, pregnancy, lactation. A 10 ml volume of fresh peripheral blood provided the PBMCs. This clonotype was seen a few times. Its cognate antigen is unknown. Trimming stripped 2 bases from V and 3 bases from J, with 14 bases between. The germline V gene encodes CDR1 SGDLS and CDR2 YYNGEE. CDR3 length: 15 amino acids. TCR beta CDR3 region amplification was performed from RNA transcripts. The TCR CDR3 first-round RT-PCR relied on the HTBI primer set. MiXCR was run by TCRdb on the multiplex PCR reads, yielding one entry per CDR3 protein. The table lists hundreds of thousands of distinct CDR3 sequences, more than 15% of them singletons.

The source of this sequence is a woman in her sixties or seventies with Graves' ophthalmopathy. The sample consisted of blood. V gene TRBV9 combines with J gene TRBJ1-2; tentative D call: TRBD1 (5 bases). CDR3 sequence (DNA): TGTGCCAGCAGCGTGGGGGGGAGGGCGGACTATGGCTACACCTTC. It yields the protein CASSVGGRADYGYTF. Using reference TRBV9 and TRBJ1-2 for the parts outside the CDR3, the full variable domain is DSGVTQTPKHLITATGQRVTLRCSPRSGDLSVYWYQQSLDQGLQFLIQYYNGEERAKGNILERFSAQQFPDLHSELNLSSLELGDSALYFCASSVGGRADYGYTFGSGTRLTVV.